Reported below is one T cell receptor (beta chain). Its matching antigen is unknown. Preparation of the TCRbeta library used unique molecular identifiers. A single record per CDR3 protein comes from TCRdb applying MiXCR to the PCR reads. Of a few hundred thousand distinct CDR3 sequences detected, 25% to 30% appear once; the ten largest clones hold 30% to 45%. The length of the CDR3 is 14 residues. Trimming removed 5 bases from V and 2 bases from J; junction bases left unmatched: 7. From germline, CDR1 is SQVTM and CDR2 ANQGSEA. The data were taken from a study of T-cell reconstitution after alpha-beta-depleted transplantation in children. Study conclusions and caveats: T-cell numbers and diversity, one year after transplant, stemmed largely from T cells that were newly produced.

The receptor's source is a boy under two years old with Wiskott-Aldrich syndrome, due to receive a stem cell transplant. The chain has TRBV29-1 and TRBJ2-3; 7 bases fit TRBD1. Source: PBMCs, taken before TCRalphabeta/CD19-depleted stem cell transplant. This chain's CDR3 is CSVRGGGFTDTQYF. The CDR3 DNA is TGCAGCGTTCGAGGGGGCGGTTTCACAGATACGCAGTATTTT.